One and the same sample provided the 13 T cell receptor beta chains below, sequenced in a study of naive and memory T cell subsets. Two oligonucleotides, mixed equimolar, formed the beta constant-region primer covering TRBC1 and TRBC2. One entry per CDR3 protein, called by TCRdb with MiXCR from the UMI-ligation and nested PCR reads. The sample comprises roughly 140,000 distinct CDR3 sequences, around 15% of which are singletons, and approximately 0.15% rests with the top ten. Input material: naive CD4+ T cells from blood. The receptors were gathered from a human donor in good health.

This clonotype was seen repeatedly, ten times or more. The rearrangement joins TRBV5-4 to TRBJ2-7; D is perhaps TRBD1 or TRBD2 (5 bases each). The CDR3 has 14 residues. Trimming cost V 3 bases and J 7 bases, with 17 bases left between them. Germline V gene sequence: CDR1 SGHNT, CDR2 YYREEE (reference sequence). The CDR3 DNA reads TGTGCCAGCAGCTCGGGACCGATCTTCGGAGAGCAGTACTTC. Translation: CASSSGPIFGEQYF. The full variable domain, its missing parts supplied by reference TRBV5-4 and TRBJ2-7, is ETGVTQSPTHLIKTRGQQVTLRCSSQSGHNTVSWYQQALGQGPQFIFQYYREEENGRGNFPPRFSGLQFPNYSSELNVNALELDDSALYLCASSSGPIFGEQYFGPGTRLTVT.

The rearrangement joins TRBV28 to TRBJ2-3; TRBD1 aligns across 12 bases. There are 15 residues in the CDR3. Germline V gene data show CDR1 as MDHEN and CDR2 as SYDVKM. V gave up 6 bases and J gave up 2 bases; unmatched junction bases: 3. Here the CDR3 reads CASRGQGASTDTQYF. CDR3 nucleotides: TGTGCCAGCAGGGGACAGGGGGCGTCCACAGATACGCAGTATTTT.

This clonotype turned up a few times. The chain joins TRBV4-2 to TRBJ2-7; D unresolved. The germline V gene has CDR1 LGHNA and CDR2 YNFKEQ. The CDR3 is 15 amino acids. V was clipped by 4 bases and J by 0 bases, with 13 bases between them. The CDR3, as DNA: TGTGCCAGCAGCCCGGCAAGCGCTAGCTCCTACGAGCAGTACTTC. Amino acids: CASSPASASSYEQYF.

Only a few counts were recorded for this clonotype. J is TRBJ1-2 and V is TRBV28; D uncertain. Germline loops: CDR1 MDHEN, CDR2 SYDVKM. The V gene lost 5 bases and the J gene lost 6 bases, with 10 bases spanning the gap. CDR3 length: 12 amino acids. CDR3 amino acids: CASSRTTDGYTF. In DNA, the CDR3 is TGTGCCAGCAGTAGAACCACGGATGGCTACACCTTC.

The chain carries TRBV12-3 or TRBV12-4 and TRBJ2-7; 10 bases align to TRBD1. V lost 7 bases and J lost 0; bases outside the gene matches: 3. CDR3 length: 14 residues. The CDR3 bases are TGTGCCAGCACTAGGGACAGGGGCTCCTACGAGCAGTACTTC. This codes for CASTRDRGSYEQYF.

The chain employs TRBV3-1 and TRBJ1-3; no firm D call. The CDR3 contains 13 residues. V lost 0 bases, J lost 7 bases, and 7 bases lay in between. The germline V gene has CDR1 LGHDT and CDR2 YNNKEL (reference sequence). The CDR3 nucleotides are TGTGCCAGCAGCCAAGAGGGCGGGAACACCATATATTTT. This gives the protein CASSQEGGNTIYF.

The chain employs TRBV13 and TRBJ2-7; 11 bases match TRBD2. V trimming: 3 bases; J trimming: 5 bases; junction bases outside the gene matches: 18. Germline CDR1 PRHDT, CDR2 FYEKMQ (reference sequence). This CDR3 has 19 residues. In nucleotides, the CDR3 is TGTGCCAGCAGCTTCGGAAGTACTAATAGCGGGAGGGCACGTCACGAGCAGTACTTC. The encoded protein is CASSFGSTNSGRARHEQYF.

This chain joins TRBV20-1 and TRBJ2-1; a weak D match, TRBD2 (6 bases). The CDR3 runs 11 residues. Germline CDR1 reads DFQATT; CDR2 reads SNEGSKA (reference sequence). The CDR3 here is CRPEGGTEQFF. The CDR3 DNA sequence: TGCAGACCTGAGGGCGGGACTGAGCAGTTCTTC.

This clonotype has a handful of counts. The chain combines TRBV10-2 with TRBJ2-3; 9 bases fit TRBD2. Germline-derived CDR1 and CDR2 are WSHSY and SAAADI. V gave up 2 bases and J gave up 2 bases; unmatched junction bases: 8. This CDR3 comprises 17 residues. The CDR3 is CASSESRLAGYTDTQYF. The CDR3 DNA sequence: TGCGCCAGCAGTGAGAGTCGCCTAGCGGGATACACAGATACGCAGTATTTT.

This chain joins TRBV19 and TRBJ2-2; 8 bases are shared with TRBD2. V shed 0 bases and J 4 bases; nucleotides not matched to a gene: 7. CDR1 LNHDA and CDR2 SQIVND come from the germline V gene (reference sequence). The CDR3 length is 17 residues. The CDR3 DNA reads TGTGCCAGTAGTATAGATTCGGGAGGGCCGATCACCGGGGAGCTGTTTTTT. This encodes CASSIDSGGPITGELFF.

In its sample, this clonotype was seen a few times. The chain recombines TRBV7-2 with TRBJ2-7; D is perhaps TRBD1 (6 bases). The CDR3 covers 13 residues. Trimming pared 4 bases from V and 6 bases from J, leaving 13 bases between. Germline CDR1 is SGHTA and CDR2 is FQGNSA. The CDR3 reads CASSSSGGGEQYF. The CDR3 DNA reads TGTGCCAGCAGCTCAAGTGGGGGCGGCGAGCAGTACTTC.

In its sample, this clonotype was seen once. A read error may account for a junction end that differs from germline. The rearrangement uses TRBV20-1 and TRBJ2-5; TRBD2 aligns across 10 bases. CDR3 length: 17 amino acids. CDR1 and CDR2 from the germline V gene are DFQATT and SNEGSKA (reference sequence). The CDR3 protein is CSAWETWTSGPQENQYF. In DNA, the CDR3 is TGCAGTGCTTGGGAGACTTGGACTAGCGGTCCGCAAGAGAACCAGTACTTC.

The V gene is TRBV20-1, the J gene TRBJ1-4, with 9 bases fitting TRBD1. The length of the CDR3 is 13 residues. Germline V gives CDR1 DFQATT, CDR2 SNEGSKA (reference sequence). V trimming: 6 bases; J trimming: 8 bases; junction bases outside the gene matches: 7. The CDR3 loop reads CSALQGAIEKLFF. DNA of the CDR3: TGCAGTGCGCTACAGGGGGCGATAGAAAAACTGTTTTTT.